This T cell receptor (beta chain) was profiled in a study of blood T cell repertoires in COVID-19 (dated by TCRdb to about 2020). The study in broad terms: Samples from collaborators originated in the United States, Italy and Spain and spanned both the acute and convalescent phases of COVID-19. The prospective study material was composed of cDNA or gDNA derived from T cells, B-cell-depleted T cells, or PBMCs. Deeply sampled blood TCRbeta repertoires from subjects exposed to, actively infected with, or recovered from COVID-19 were included in the dataset. The repertoires were made available in a free public database intended to serve as a resource for research on the immune response to SARS-CoV-2. Samples came from the ongoing ImmuneRACE study (first 160 participants) plus 1,254 subjects from 6 global collaborators. The sample metadata nearly always contained a de-identified subject ID, COVID-19 status, age in years and sex. Where available, HLA class I and class II types were taken from metadata supplied by the sample provider and were not determined by assay-based typing.

Samples from volunteer blood donors who had recovered from COVID-19 were contributed by a second Seattle source. Collaborating institutions collected whole blood in K2EDTA tubes following their own protocols. For TCRbeta analysis, collaborator samples were shipped as frozen whole blood, as isolated PBMCs, or as DNA extracted from either sample type. About this clone: No antigen is known for it. Per-base qualities were not stored, and no clone one base away is much larger.

Reading the germline V gene gives CDR1 ENHRY and CDR2 SYGVKD. The CDR3 covers 12 residues, taking in both the cysteine and the phenylalanine. Left in the record is the CDR3 DNA by itself, 36 bases read in frame from the first base. Trimming removed 8 bases from V and 8 bases from J, leaving 13 bases between the germline ends. The full study reports these points: How much clinical and demographic metadata was included differed by source and by participant, and the metadata was provided uncurated.

TCRbeta CDR3 regions were amplified from genomic DNA using the immunoSEQ Assay, a bias-controlled multiplex PCR. The study's processing was this. Nucleated cell counts per sample were estimated from amplification of reference gene primers within the assay. To quantify the absolute abundance of each unique TCRbeta CDR3 rearrangement, sequence reads were collapsed and filtered. Productive Simpson clonality was computed per sample as the square root of Simpson's diversity index over productive rearrangements. The clones in this table, taken by TCRdb from immuneACCESS, are in-frame only. Not every clone is retained; where verified, under half of the shortfall comes from an unresolved V gene, and the cause of the rest is unknown. Clonal size and the V and J genes are those of that table, whereas D and trimming came from the DNA. The sample yields 130,000 to 150,000 clones; roughly 80% were counted once. The top ten clonotypes cover approximately 3.5% of the sample.

The chain couples TRBV10-3 to TRBJ2-1; TRBD2 is possibly the D segment (6 matching bases). Input material: peripheral blood. The clonotype originates from a man in his 70s who had recovered from COVID-19. The encoded CDR3 is CAIGAGMDEQFF. The DNA is as follows: TGTGCCATCGGGGCGGGAATGGATGAGCAGTTCTTC.